The 24 T cell receptor beta chains below come from one sample, sequenced in a study of response to subunit inactivated influenza vaccine (dated by TCRdb to 2017 to 2018). Libraries were made using RT-PCR. The instrument was an Illumina HiSeq 2500. The raw public reads went through TCRdb reprocessing: fastp at Q25, MiXCR clone calling, in-frame beta chains kept. Every CDR3 protein is listed once, alongside the most common genes and DNA of its rows. The sample contains over 300,000 distinct CDR3 sequences, 20% to 25% of them found a single time. The ten largest account for roughly a tenth of the sample. The specimen was PBMCs from blood, collected about 20 months after vaccination. All receptors derive from a man between 50 and 69 years old who received an inactivated influenza vaccine. Donor details come from another sample of the same person, matched by shared clones.

CDR3 sequence: CASSPGLSYEQYF. Here the CDR3 DNA reads TGTGCCAGCAGCCCGGGTCTTTCCTACGAGCAGTACTTC. The chain joins TRBV12-3 or TRBV12-4 to TRBJ2-7, with no clear D. CDR3 length: 13 residues. Trimming pared 6 bases from V and 1 base from J, leaving 10 bases between.

In its sample, this clonotype was seen a few times. This chain links TRBV4-3 with TRBJ1-2; D is possibly TRBD1 (5 bases). The germline V gene has CDR1 LGHNA and CDR2 YSLEER. The CDR3 is made up of 14 amino acids. V dropped 0 bases and J dropped 8 bases, with 13 bases sitting between them. The CDR3 DNA reads TGCGCCAGCAGCCAAGATCGTCAGGGCTTGGGCTACACCTTC. Its translation is CASSQDRQGLGYTF.

V is TRBV3-1 and J is TRBJ2-2, with D tentatively TRBD2 (5 bases). This CDR3 contains 15 residues. The germline V gene has CDR1 LGHDT and CDR2 YNNKEL (reference sequence). V dropped 0 bases and J dropped 6 bases, with 11 bases sitting between them. In DNA form, the CDR3 reads TGTGCCAGCAGCCAAGATCGTGCGGGTGCCGGGGAGCTGTTTTTT. Amino acids: CASSQDRAGAGELFF.

This clonotype turned up a few times. The V gene is TRBV12-3 or TRBV12-4, the J gene TRBJ2-5, with 9 bases that match TRBD1. This CDR3 spans 15 amino acids. The V gene end was trimmed by 7 bases and the J gene end by 2 bases; junction bases not matched to a gene: 8. The CDR3: CASKTGGGPQETQYF. The CDR3, as DNA: TGTGCCAGCAAAACAGGGGGCGGCCCACAAGAGACCCAGTACTTC.

This rearrangement joins TRBV7-9 to TRBJ1-3; D is ambiguous. The length of the CDR3 is 14 residues. Per the germline V gene, CDR1 is SEHNR and CDR2 is FQNEAQ (reference sequence). Trimming shortened V by 5 bases and J by 3 bases, and 11 bases separated the two germline ends. The CDR3 DNA sequence: TGTGCCAGCAGCGTCGCCCAGTATGGAAACACCATATATTTT. It specifies CASSVAQYGNTIYF. The entire variable domain, with the rest obtained from reference TRBV7-9 and TRBJ1-3, is as follows: DTGVSQNPRHKITKRGQNVTFRCDPISEHNRLYWYRQTLGQGPEFLTYFQNEAQLEKSRLLSDRFSAERPKGSFSTLEIQRTEQGDSAMYLCASSVAQYGNTIYFGEGSWLTVV.

The chain employs TRBV7-9 and TRBJ2-1; tentatively, D is TRBD1 (5 bases). CDR1 and CDR2 (germline): SEHNR, FQNEAQ (reference sequence). The CDR3 is 17 residues long. With 5 bases removed from V and 5 bases from J, the gap between germline ends came to 22 bases. CDR3 bases: TGTGCCAGCAGCCCTTCCCTAGGGGTGGCGGATAACAATGAGCAGTTCTTC. Translating gives CASSPSLGVADNNEQFF. Full variable domain (outside the CDR3, taken from reference TRBV7-9 and TRBJ2-1): DTGVSQNPRHKITKRGQNVTFRCDPISEHNRLYWYRQTLGQGPEFLTYFQNEAQLEKSRLLSDRFSAERPKGSFSTLEIQRTEQGDSAMYLCASSPSLGVADNNEQFFGPGTRLTVL.

The V gene is TRBV29-1, the J gene TRBJ2-3, with TRBD2 as a possible D gene (5 bases). Germline V lookup: CDR1 SQVTM, CDR2 ANQGSEA. This CDR3 is 13 amino acids long. The V end lost 4 bases, the J end lost 1 base, and 9 bases lay between the germline ends. In DNA form, the CDR3 reads TGCAGCGTTGTACGGGGTCGCACAGATACGCAGTATTTT. This codes for CSVVRGRTDTQYF.

This chain connects TRBV7-8 to TRBJ2-1; 8 bases agree with TRBD2. CDR1 is SGHVS, CDR2 FQNEAQ, per germline. This CDR3 is 18 amino acids long. Germline trimming cut 3 bases from V and 0 bases from J; bases unmatched to any gene: 10. CDR3 sequence: CASSFGEGGTSSYNEQFF. DNA of the CDR3: TGTGCCAGCAGCTTTGGGGAGGGGGGGACTAGCTCCTACAATGAGCAGTTCTTC.

The J gene is TRBJ1-2, the V gene TRBV30; D may be TRBD1 (6 bases). The CDR3 extends over 14 amino acids. Trimming removed 5 bases at V and 4 bases at J, with 17 bases between. Germline V CDR1 and CDR2: GTSNPN, SVGIG (reference sequence). The DNA of the CDR3 is TGTGCCTGGCAAGGACAGCCTCCTGGCTATGGCTACACCTTC. Amino acid sequence: CAWQGQPPGYGYTF.

This clonotype was counted only a few times. The gene calls are TRBV20-1 and TRBJ2-2; TRBD2 aligns across 9 bases. Germline assignment: CDR1 DFQATT and CDR2 SNEGSKA (reference sequence). This CDR3 region has 15 residues. Trimming took 1 base from V and 1 from J; bases not matched to a gene: 1. CDR3 sequence: CSARVAGVNTGELFF. The CDR3 region has the DNA TGCAGTGCTAGAGTAGCGGGGGTGAACACCGGGGAGCTGTTTTTT.

This CDR3 reads CASSYSFGQGAVRNEKLFF. For the CDR3, the DNA is TGTGCCAGCAGTTACTCATTCGGGCAGGGGGCGGTCAGGAATGAAAAACTGTTTTTT. The chain employs TRBV6-5 and TRBJ1-4; 8 bases line up with TRBD1. Trimming cost V 0 bases and J 5 bases; bases outside gene matches: 14. Germline V CDR1 and CDR2: MNHEY, SVGAGI. This CDR3 is built from 19 residues.

This clonotype appeared a few times. This chain connects TRBV9 to TRBJ2-2, with 10 bases that match TRBD2. The V gene's germline CDR1 is SGDLS and CDR2 YYNGEE. This CDR3 comprises 15 residues. The trim removed 2 bases at V and 6 bases at J, leaving 4 bases unmatched. The CDR3 sequence is CASSVSGRVAGELFF. For the CDR3, the DNA is TGTGCCAGCAGCGTCAGCGGGAGGGTGGCCGGGGAGCTGTTTTTT.

This chain connects TRBV29-1 to TRBJ2-5, with 7 nucleotides matching TRBD1. Per germline, CDR1 SQVTM and CDR2 ANQGSEA. The CDR3 is made up of 11 amino acids. The V segment lost 4 bases and the J segment 4 bases; nucleotides outside the gene matches: 0. The CDR3 sequence: CSVAGGETQYF. CDR3 bases: TGCAGCGTTGCAGGGGGAGAGACCCAGTACTTC.

This clonotype was found a few times. The chain recombines TRBV5-1 with TRBJ2-7; 8 bases agree with TRBD1. The CDR3 length is 16 residues. Germline-derived CDR1 and CDR2 are SGHRS and YFSETQ. Losses at the gene ends were 3 bases for V and 1 base for J; bases not matched to a gene: 9. CDR3 region: CASSYFPGQGSYEQYF. Written as DNA, the CDR3 is TGCGCCAGCAGCTACTTCCCCGGACAGGGATCCTACGAGCAGTACTTC.

In this sample, this clonotype turned up a few times. This chain joins TRBV6-2 or TRBV6-3 and TRBJ1-5, with 9 nucleotides matching TRBD1. The length of the CDR3 is 17 residues. Trimming cost V 6 bases and J 6 bases; bases outside gene matches: 15. The germline CDR1 and CDR2 sequences are MNHEY and SVGEGT. The DNA for the CDR3 is TGTGCCAGCAGCTTACTTAGGGACAGGGACGTCGGTCAGCCCCAGCATTTT. Translated, it gives CASSLLRDRDVGQPQHF.

CDR3 sequence reads: CSALRGPANEQFF. CDR3 DNA: TGCAGTGCACTCCGCGGACCAGCCAATGAGCAGTTCTTC. The chain carries TRBV20-1 and TRBJ2-1, with D uncertain. The CDR3 covers 13 residues. Trimming removed 6 bases from V and 6 bases from J, with 15 bases in between. Germline V gene data show CDR1 as DFQATT and CDR2 as SNEGSKA (reference sequence).

This clonotype was observed a few times. The V gene is TRBV12-3 or TRBV12-4, the J gene TRBJ1-1, with D possibly TRBD1 on 5 matching bases. Between the trimmed V and J ends, which lost 6 bases and 3 bases, there was a span of 23 bases. The CDR3 contains 17 residues. The CDR3 region is CASRLIWGAGRDTEAFF. In DNA form, the CDR3 reads TGTGCCAGCAGATTAATCTGGGGCGCGGGGAGGGACACTGAAGCTTTCTTT.

The genes are TRBV5-1 and TRBJ2-3; D might be TRBD2 (6 bases). V was trimmed by 6 bases and J by 0 bases, leaving 14 bases between them. Germline CDR1 is SGHRS and CDR2 is YFSETQ. This CDR3 contains 15 residues. The CDR3: CASKPPGGSTDTQYF. The CDR3 region has the DNA TGCGCCAGCAAACCGCCCGGGGGAAGCACAGATACGCAGTATTTT.

This clonotype came up many times. The CDR3 protein is CASRIISGTGNSPLHF. CDR3 sequence (DNA): TGTGCCAGCAGAATTATCTCCGGGACAGGGAATTCACCCCTCCACTTT. This chain joins TRBV28 and TRBJ1-6; TRBD1 agrees at 9 bases. This CDR3 region has 16 residues. Looked up from germline, CDR1 is MDHEN and CDR2 is SYDVKM. The J segment lost 7 bases and the V segment lost 6 bases, leaving 10 bases of the junction unmatched.

This clonotype was recorded at least ten times. This chain connects TRBV28 to TRBJ1-2, with a possible D match to TRBD1 (6 bases). The length of the CDR3 is 13 residues. V lost 7 bases and J lost 8, with 17 bases in between. The germline CDR1 and CDR2 sequences are MDHEN and SYDVKM. The CDR3: CASTLSGGGGYTF. Here the CDR3 DNA reads TGTGCCAGCACCCTGAGCGGGGGGGGCGGCTACACCTTC.

The gene calls are TRBV20-1 and TRBJ1-3, with TRBD1 matching 7 bases. Germline V gives CDR1 DFQATT, CDR2 SNEGSKA (reference sequence). J was trimmed by 1 base and V by 1 base; bases with no gene match: 1. This CDR3 comprises 14 residues. This chain's CDR3 is CSARVQGSGNTIYF. CDR3 nucleotide sequence: TGCAGTGCTAGAGTACAGGGGTCTGGAAACACCATATATTTT.

This clonotype was seen only once. V is TRBV30 and J is TRBJ2-1; TRBD2 matches at 7 bases. In germline, CDR1 is GTSNPN, CDR2 SVGIG (reference sequence). V trimming: 1 base; J trimming: 10 bases; junction bases outside the gene matches: 10. The CDR3 is 14 residues long. The CDR3 region is CAWSANQRGREQFF. In nucleotides, the CDR3 is TGTGCCTGGAGTGCTAACCAGCGGGGACGAGAGCAGTTCTTC. Full variable domain (outside the CDR3, taken from reference TRBV30 and TRBJ2-1): SQTIHQWPATLVQPVGSPLSLECTVEGTSNPNLYWYRQAAGRGLQLLFYSVGIGQISSEVPQNLSASRPQDRQFILSSKKLLLSDSGFYLCAWSANQRGREQFFGPGTRLTVL.

This clonotype was counted many times. The rearrangement links TRBV10-2 to TRBJ2-2; 14 nucleotides agree with TRBD2. CDR3 length: 17 amino acids. The germline V gene has CDR1 WSHSY and CDR2 SAAADI. With V trimmed by 6 bases and J by 4 bases, 7 bases remained unmatched. CDR3 protein: CASRETSGRVPTGELFF. CDR3 DNA: TGCGCCAGCAGGGAGACTAGCGGGAGGGTGCCCACCGGGGAGCTGTTTTTT.

This clonotype occurred many times. The CDR3, as DNA: TGCGCCAGCAGCCTGGGACAGGGGGTACCCCTCCACTTT. The encoded protein is CASSLGQGVPLHF. The chain employs TRBV4-1 and TRBJ1-6; 11 nucleotides agree with TRBD1. Germline V CDR1 and CDR2: MGHRA, YSYEKL. J lost 12 bases, V lost 4 bases, and 2 bases had no gene match. This CDR3 has 13 residues.